Listed below are T cell receptor beta chains from one sample, sequenced in a study of PD-1 blockade in mismatch repair-deficient tumors. Assay: immunoSEQ multiplex PCR; the TCRdb copy retains only in-frame clones and omits some. Of 38,000 or so clones in the sample, 80% to 90% were seen once. Material: peripheral blood, obtained approximately 80 weeks after starting pembrolizumab. Source of these receptors: an adult with mismatch repair-deficient cancer. The CDR3 runs from the conserved cysteine through the conserved F or W. D genes are given only for firm matches. Only part of the rows carry a size: once, few, many, or a class if the clone is expanded.

abundance,v_gene,d_gene,j_gene,CDR3aa,CDR3nt
-,TRBV18,-,TRBJ1-2,CASSPDGNSYGYTF,TGTGCCAGCTCACCGGACGGTAATAGTTATGGCTACACCTTC
once,TRBV5-1,-,TRBJ1-1,CASSPETGKRAFF,TGCGCCAGCAGCCCCGAGACAGGCAAACGGGCTTTCTTT
-,TRBV2,-,TRBJ1-3,CASSGGLRDSGNTIYF,TGTGCCAGCAGTGGAGGTCTAAGGGACTCTGGAAACACCATATATTTT
-,TRBV18,-,TRBJ2-7,CASSPGVEIYTYEQYF,TGTGCCAGCTCACCAGGGGTGGAAATTTATACCTACGAGCAGTACTTC
-,TRBV30,-,TRBJ2-7,CAWSPVPSYEQYF,TGTGCCTGGAGTCCCGTGCCATCCTACGAGCAGTACTTC
-,TRBV7-8,-,TRBJ1-4,CASSKGGYNEKLFF,TGTGCCAGCAGCAAAGGGGGGTATAATGAAAAACTGTTTTTT
few,TRBV28,-,TRBJ2-7,CASSTGRYEQYF,TGTGCCAGCAGCACAGGGAGATACGAGCAGTACTTC
-,TRBV5-4,TRBD2,TRBJ2-2,CASSPTSANTGELFF,TGTGCCAGCAGCCCCACTAGCGCGAACACCGGGGAGCTGTTTTTT
few,TRBV30,-,TRBJ1-1,CAWSEETQNTEAFF,TGTGCCTGGAGTGAGGAGACACAGAACACTGAAGCTTTCTTT
-,TRBV19,TRBD2,TRBJ2-7,CASSPGGEQYF,TGTGCCAGTAGTCCGGGGGGCGAGCAGTACTTC
-,TRBV5-1,-,TRBJ2-7,CASSLVHGRSYEQYF,TGCGCCAGCAGCTTGGTTCACGGCCGCTCCTACGAGCAGTACTTC
once,TRBV10-3,-,TRBJ2-1,CAISPGNEQFF,TGTGCCATCAGTCCGGGGAATGAGCAGTTCTTC
-,TRBV5-1,-,TRBJ2-1,CASSSTSGGNEQFF,TGCGCCAGCAGCTCAACCTCCGGGGGCAATGAGCAGTTCTTC
few,TRBV30,-,TRBJ2-7,CAWSKFPGTVGSYEQYF,TGTGCCTGGAGTAAATTTCCGGGGACGGTGGGCTCCTACGAGCAGTACTTC
-,TRBV5-1,TRBD1,TRBJ1-2,CASSPGRQGGYTF,TGCGCCAGCAGCCCGGGTAGACAGGGTGGCTACACCTTC